These T cell receptor beta chains were read from a single sample in a study of cytomegalovirus exposure and HLA in healthy donors. Clones were sequenced by immunoSEQ multiplex PCR, and TCRdb holds only the in-frame ones, with some missing. The sample holds 40,000 to 55,000 clones; over 60% are singletons and the top ten take 3.4%. The specimen was PBMCs. The receptors stem from a woman aged 25 to 45 in good health and CMV-seronegative. Both conserved end residues are part of each CDR3. The D gene is left open where the match is weak. Clone size appears in some rows only: once, few, many, or a class for an expanded clone.

v_gene	j_gene	abundance	d_gene	CDR3nt	CDR3aa
TRBV4-1	TRBJ2-1	NA	TRBD2	TGCGCCAGCAGCCAGGGTGGGGTAGCGGGAGATGGGAGGAATGAGCAGTTCTTC	CASSQGGVAGDGRNEQFF
TRBV6-1	TRBJ2-2	few	NA	TGTGCCAGCCTTCTGGGGACACCTACCGGGGAGCTGTTTTTT	CASLLGTPTGELFF
TRBV9	TRBJ2-3	NA	TRBD2	TGTGCCAGCAGCGTAGGACTAGCGGTGGAGTCAGATACGCAGTATTTT	CASSVGLAVESDTQYF
TRBV6-1	TRBJ1-4	once	NA	TGTGCCAGCAATAGGGAGAGGAACGAAAAACTGTTTTTT	CASNRERNEKLFF
TRBV9	TRBJ2-1	NA	TRBD2	TGTGCCAGCAGCTTCGGACTAGCGGGGGGGCCGGATGGTGAGCAGTTCTTC	CASSFGLAGGPDGEQFF
TRBV6-4	TRBJ1-1	NA	TRBD1	TGTGCCAGCAGCTACAGGGGTGAAGCTTTCTTT	CASSYRGEAFF
TRBV28	TRBJ1-5	NA	NA	TGTGCCAGCAGTTGGATCGGGTTGGGTCAGCCCCAGCATTTT	CASSWIGLGQPQHF
TRBV18	TRBJ1-2	NA	TRBD1	TGTGCCAGCTCAGGGACAGAGAACTATGGCTACACCTTC	CASSGTENYGYTF
TRBV29-1	TRBJ2-1	NA	NA	TGCAGCGTTTCGACTCGGTTCGGAGATGAGCAGTTCTTC	CSVSTRFGDEQFF
TRBV29-1	TRBJ1-1	NA	TRBD1	TGCAGCGTTGAAAATCCAGGGGGACTTGAAGCTTTCTTT	CSVENPGGLEAFF
TRBV28	TRBJ2-6	medium-sized	TRBD1	TGTGCCAGCAGACAGGGGACTGGGGCCAACGTCCTGACTTTC	CASRQGTGANVLTF
TRBV7-9	TRBJ1-2	NA	TRBD1	TGTGCCAGCAGGGGACAGGACGATGGCTACACCTTC	CASRGQDDGYTF
TRBV29-1	TRBJ1-1	NA	NA	TGCAGCGTAAGACAGTGGACCGGGAACACTGAAGCTTTCTTT	CSVRQWTGNTEAFF
TRBV2	TRBJ1-1	NA	TRBD1	TGTGCCAGCAGAATTAAACTGCCTGGCAGGGGGCAAAGAAACACTGAAGCTTTCTTT	CASRIKLPGRGQRNTEAFF
TRBV28	TRBJ1-4	few	TRBD1	TGTGCCAGCAGTTCGACAGGGATGTATGAAAAACTGTTTTTT	CASSSTGMYEKLFF
TRBV6-1	TRBJ2-3	few	NA	TGTGCCAGCACCCGGGGAACAGGGACCACAGATACGCAGTATTTT	CASTRGTGTTDTQYF
TRBV9	TRBJ2-2	NA	NA	TGTGCCAGCAGCGTAGGTAGTTTCAACACCGGGGAGCTGTTTTTT	CASSVGSFNTGELFF
TRBV5-1	TRBJ2-4	NA	TRBD2	TGCGCCAGCAGCTTGACTAGCGGGGGGCAAAACATTCAGTACTTC	CASSLTSGGQNIQYF
TRBV7-9	TRBJ2-5	NA	TRBD2	TGTGCCAGCAGCTCCTGGACTAGCGAGGAGACCCAGTACTTC	CASSSWTSEETQYF
TRBV2	TRBJ2-4	NA	NA	TGTGCCAGCGAACAGCCGTTCGCCAAAAACATTCAGTACTTC	CASEQPFAKNIQYF
TRBV6-5	TRBJ2-7	few	TRBD1	TGTGCCAGCAGCCGTCGGACAGGGTTGACCTACGAGCAGTACTTC	CASSRRTGLTYEQYF
TRBV30	TRBJ1-1	few	NA	TGTGCCTGGAGCAGGGCAGCATCAGGAGCTTTCTTT	CAWSRAASGAFF
TRBV30	TRBJ1-4	NA	NA	TGTGCCTGGAGCCTGCGAGGGCCCACCCAAAAACTGTTTTTT	CAWSLRGPTQKLFF
TRBV5-1	TRBJ2-5	NA	TRBD2	TGCGCCAGCAGCCCAGCGGGAGGGCCGGAAGAGACCCAGTACTTC	CASSPAGGPEETQYF
TRBV4-2	TRBJ2-5	few	NA	TGTGCCAGCAGCCAAGTTATGGGGCCTCAGACCCAGTACTTC	CASSQVMGPQTQYF
TRBV5-6	TRBJ2-5	NA	NA	TGTGCCAGCAGCTTGACAGGGTCCGAAGGGACCCAGTACTTC	CASSLTGSEGTQYF
TRBV2	TRBJ1-2	NA	NA	TGTGCCAGCAGCCGGAGCTATGGCTACACCTTC	CASSRSYGYTF
TRBV30	TRBJ2-1	NA	TRBD2	TGTGCCTGGATTTCAACGCCACTAGCGGGTTCGCAGTTCTTC	CAWISTPLAGSQFF
TRBV29-1	TRBJ2-5	NA	TRBD1	TGCAGCGTCGGGACAGGGGTTTGGCAAAAAGAGACCCAGTACTTC	CSVGTGVWQKETQYF
TRBV30	TRBJ2-7	few	NA	TGTGCCTGGAGTCACCCTCTGAGACAGCCCGACTCCTACGAGCAGTACTTC	CAWSHPLRQPDSYEQYF
TRBV29-1	TRBJ2-1	NA	NA	TGCAGCGGACAGCAATACAATGAGCAGTTCTTC	CSGQQYNEQFF
TRBV4-1	TRBJ2-5	once	NA	TGCGCCAGCAGCCAATCGACATTCCAGTACTTC	CASSQSTFQYF
TRBV4-2	TRBJ2-1	NA	NA	TGTGCCAGCAGCCCCGTGCTCGCCGAGGGCAATGAGCAGTTCTTC	CASSPVLAEGNEQFF
TRBV7-8	TRBJ2-5	NA	NA	TGTGCCAGCAGCTTAGGAAGGGGGACGGGGACCCAGTACTTC	CASSLGRGTGTQYF
TRBV5-1	TRBJ2-3	NA	NA	TGCGCCAGCCACGACAGTAGGGCAGATACGCAGTATTTT	CASHDSRADTQYF
TRBV25-1	TRBJ1-5	few	NA	TGTGCCAGCAGGGAGTTCGAGGATCAGCCCCAGCATTTT	CASREFEDQPQHF
TRBV28	TRBJ2-1	NA	NA	TGTGCCAGCAGCCGACCGGGTAGCCGGAATGAGCAGTTCTTC	CASSRPGSRNEQFF
TRBV7-9	TRBJ1-1	NA	NA	TGTGCCAGCAGCCCGAAGAGCCGGGTTAACACTGAAGCTTTCTTT	CASSPKSRVNTEAFF
TRBV15	TRBJ1-5	NA	TRBD1	TGTGCCACCAGCCGAGACAGGGCGGCCAATCAGCCCCAGCATTTT	CATSRDRAANQPQHF
TRBV5-1	TRBJ1-6	NA	TRBD1	TGCGCCAGCAGCTTGAACCCCGGGACAGGGGATTCACCCCTCCACTTT	CASSLNPGTGDSPLHF
TRBV5-4	TRBJ1-6	NA	TRBD1	TGTGCCAGCAGCTTGGGGGACAGGGCGGAATATAATTCACCCCTCCACTTT	CASSLGDRAEYNSPLHF
TRBV19	TRBJ2-7	once	NA	TGTGCCAGTAGTATTGGCAGGGAGGCCGAGCAGTACTTC	CASSIGREAEQYF
TRBV7-6	TRBJ1-5	NA	NA	TGTGCCAGCAGCTTAGAGGCAGGTCAGCCCCAGCATTTT	CASSLEAGQPQHF
TRBV15	TRBJ1-1	NA	TRBD1	TGTGCCACCAGCTTTAATCAGGGGGACACTGAAGCTTTCTTT	CATSFNQGDTEAFF
TRBV10-2	TRBJ2-5	few	TRBD1	TGCGCCAGCACAACAGGGGGAGTTAAAGAGACCCAGTACTTC	CASTTGGVKETQYF
TRBV30	TRBJ1-5	NA	TRBD1	TGTGCCTGGAGCGCTGGACAGGGCACCGAAGGGCCCCAGCATTTT	CAWSAGQGTEGPQHF
TRBV2	TRBJ2-1	NA	TRBD2	TGTGCCAGCGAGGGAGGGATGGGCGATGAGCAGTTCTTC	CASEGGMGDEQFF
TRBV4-2	TRBJ1-2	NA	NA	TGTGCCAGCAGCCGAGGTGGCGACAGTAACTATGGCTACACCTTC	CASSRGGDSNYGYTF
TRBV30	TRBJ2-1	once	TRBD1	TGTGCCTGGAGTGTCGTAGGGGGCGGTGAGCAGTTCTTC	CAWSVVGGGEQFF
TRBV5-6	TRBJ1-2	NA	NA	TGTGCCAGCAGCTTCTCAGGGGTCGGTGGCTACACCTTC	CASSFSGVGGYTF
TRBV6-5	TRBJ2-2	NA	NA	TGTGCCAGCAGCTTCTCCTCGGCCGGGGAGCTGTTTTTT	CASSFSSAGELFF
TRBV29-1	TRBJ1-5	NA	TRBD1	TGCAGCGTTATTGGACAGGGCCTTGAAGATCAGCCCCAGCATTTT	CSVIGQGLEDQPQHF
TRBV5-1	TRBJ1-1	NA	NA	TGCGCCAGCAGCTTGGAGGGACACGTGTACACTGAAGCTTTCTTT	CASSLEGHVYTEAFF
TRBV7-6	TRBJ1-4	NA	TRBD1	TGTGCCAGCAGCCACGACCCACAGGGGGACGAAAAACTGTTTTTT	CASSHDPQGDEKLFF
TRBV28	TRBJ1-4	NA	NA	TGTGCCAGCAGTTTGGGGGGTCCCTCTGGGGAAAAACTGTTTTTT	CASSLGGPSGEKLFF
TRBV7-8	TRBJ2-7	NA	TRBD1	TGTGCCAGCAGCTCGACCAGGGACAGGGCCTACGAGCAGTACTTC	CASSSTRDRAYEQYF
TRBV7-9	TRBJ2-1	NA	NA	TGTGCCAGCAGCCGAGGACTCCTCTCCTACAATGAGCAGTTCTTC	CASSRGLLSYNEQFF